Shown below are 17 T cell receptor beta chains from a single sample sequenced in a study of Graves' ophthalmopathy and Graves' hyperthyroidism. RNA transcripts were the template, and TCR beta CDR3 regions were amplified from them. Following a first-round RT-PCR that used HTBI primers, a second-round multiplex PCR was carried out. A single record per CDR3 protein comes from TCRdb applying MiXCR to the multiplex PCR reads. This sample has about 740,000 distinct CDR3 sequences; around 40% occur once, and the top ten carry roughly 45%. The specimen sequenced was peripheral blood. The source is an adult man with Graves' ophthalmopathy.

As to this clonotype: Since no conserved phenylalanine or tryptophan closes the CDR3, a read error is the likely cause. CDR3 sequence reads: CASSMRGSLNTEAFL. The CDR3 DNA follows: TGTGCCAGTAGTATGAGGGGGAGCCTGAACACTGAAGCTTTCCTT. The rearrangement uses TRBV19 and TRBJ1-1; maybe TRBD1 (6 bases). Germline assignment: CDR1 LNHDA and CDR2 SQIVND (reference sequence). The CDR3 is 15 amino acids. Between the trimmed V and J ends, which lost 3 bases and 0 bases, there was a span of 11 bases.

This clonotype was detected many times. The rearrangement uses TRBV6-1 and TRBJ1-2; 8 bases are a match to TRBD1. This CDR3 region has 15 residues. V lost 6 bases, J lost 2 bases, and 8 bases stayed unmatched. The germline V gene encodes CDR1 MNHNS and CDR2 SASEGT. Written as DNA, the CDR3 is TGTGCCAGCAGGGCGCGGACAGGGCGCAACTATGGCTACACCTTC. It codes for CASRARTGRNYGYTF.

The chain combines TRBV20-1 with TRBJ2-7; 12 bases agree with TRBD2. This CDR3 region has 17 residues. The trim removed 3 bases at V and 5 bases at J, leaving 14 bases unmatched. The V gene's germline CDR1 is DFQATT and CDR2 SNEGSKA (reference sequence). CDR3 in amino acids: CSASTSKTLAGGNEQYF. DNA of the CDR3: TGCAGTGCTAGCACTTCTAAAACCCTAGCGGGAGGGAACGAGCAGTACTTC.

A few counts support this clonotype. V usage is TRBV24-1 and J usage is TRBJ1-5; D is unresolved. Germline V lookup: CDR1 KGHDR, CDR2 SFDVKD. The CDR3 has 14 amino acids. The CDR3 nucleotides read TGTGCTAGCAAACCGGGGTCAAGGGATCAGCCCCAGCATTTT. As protein: CASKPGSRDQPQHF.

The sample holds many counts of this clonotype. The CDR3 DNA sequence: TGCAGCGTTGGGGGACTAGCCAGCACCGGGGAGCTGTTTTTT. It codes for CSVGGLASTGELFF. The chain employs TRBV29-1 and TRBJ2-2; 9 nucleotides match TRBD2. The CDR3 is 14 residues long. Germline V gene lookup returns CDR1 SQVTM and CDR2 ANQGSEA. Trimming removed 4 bases from V and 4 bases from J; junction bases left unmatched: 4.

The count of this clonotype is one. The CDR3 reads CASSETGDYNEQFF. The CDR3 coding sequence is TGTGCCAGCAGCGAGACAGGGGATTACAATGAGCAGTTCTTC. The chain couples TRBV7-9 to TRBJ2-1; 8 bases agree with TRBD1. This CDR3 contains 14 residues. Trimming cost V 5 bases and J 4 bases; bases outside gene matches: 4. Germline lookup yields CDR1 SEHNR and CDR2 FQNEAQ (reference sequence). The full variable domain, with the rest looked up from reference TRBV7-9 and TRBJ2-1, is DTGVSQNPRHKITKRGQNVTFRCDPISEHNRLYWYRQTLGQGPEFLTYFQNEAQLEKSRLLSDRFSAERPKGSFSTLEIQRTEQGDSAMYLCASSETGDYNEQFFGPGTRLTVL.

This clonotype appeared a few times. The chain is built from TRBV24-1 and TRBJ1-1; 7 nucleotides agree with TRBD1. In germline, CDR1 is KGHDR, CDR2 SFDVKD. With 4 bases clipped from V and 5 bases from J, the junction kept 21 bases outside the gene matches. The CDR3 is made up of 19 amino acids. CDR3 loop: CATSDPRQGKTKGGTEAFF. CDR3 DNA sequence: TGTGCCACCAGTGACCCCCGACAGGGAAAGACGAAAGGGGGGACTGAAGCTTTCTTT.

The chain couples TRBV20-1 to TRBJ2-7, with D maybe TRBD1 (6 bases). With 6 bases removed from V and 3 bases from J, the gap between germline ends came to 15 bases. This CDR3 comprises 13 residues. Germline V gene data show CDR1 as DFQATT and CDR2 as SNEGSKA (reference sequence). The CDR3 DNA reads as TGCAGTGCAACGACAGGTGACAACTACGAGCAGTACTTC. The encoded protein is CSATTGDNYEQYF.

This clonotype was seen ten or more times. The genes are TRBV7-3 and TRBJ2-7; D remains unclear. Germline lookup yields CDR1 SGHTA and CDR2 FQGTGA. Trimming removed 1 base at V and 4 bases at J, with 5 bases between. CDR3 length: 12 residues. The CDR3 bases are TGTGCCAGCAGCTTAAACGGTTACGAGCAGTACTTC. Its protein product is CASSLNGYEQYF.

The genes are TRBV15 and TRBJ1-2, with a tentative D call TRBD1 (5 bases). Per the germline V gene, CDR1 is LNHNV and CDR2 is YYDKDF (reference sequence). Trimming took off 3 bases at V and 4 bases at J, with 9 bases between the two ends. The CDR3 consists of 13 residues. CDR3 coding DNA: TGTGCCACCAGCAGTTCTGGGGGCTATGGCTACACCTTC. It yields the protein CATSSSGGYGYTF.

This clonotype was observed many times. The gene calls are TRBV7-2 and TRBJ1-2, with 7 bases identical to TRBD1. The germline V gene has CDR1 SGHTA and CDR2 FQGNSA. This CDR3 has 12 residues. Trimming took 5 bases from V and 8 from J; bases not matched to a gene: 5. The DNA of the CDR3 is TGTGCCAGCAGCGAGGGGGCACGAGGCTACACCTTC. This translates into CASSEGARGYTF.

This clonotype showed up just a few times. The rearrangement links TRBV2 to TRBJ2-2; TRBD1 might be the D (7 bases). The CDR3 loop spans 16 amino acids. The V end lost 5 bases, the J end lost 3 bases, and 16 bases lay between the germline ends. Germline V gene lookup returns CDR1 SNHLY and CDR2 FYNNEI. In DNA form, the CDR3 reads TGTGCCAGCAGTTACGGAGGGGGCGGTGACACCGGGGAGCTGTTTTTT. Translating gives CASSYGGGGDTGELFF.

This chain links TRBV19 with TRBJ2-7, with a tentative D call TRBD1 (6 bases). This CDR3 comprises 14 residues. The germline V gene encodes CDR1 LNHDA and CDR2 SQIVND (reference sequence). V was shortened by 6 bases and J by 3 bases, with 15 bases between the two germline ends. The CDR3, as DNA: TGTGCCAGTAGCTCCGGACAGAGAGGCTACGAGCAGTACTTC. Translated, it gives CASSSGQRGYEQYF.

V and J are TRBV13 and TRBJ1-5; 10 bases agree with TRBD1. Germline lookup yields CDR1 PRHDT and CDR2 FYEKMQ (reference sequence). The CDR3 spans 17 residues. Trimming cost V 5 bases and J 5 bases; bases outside gene matches: 12. The CDR3 nucleotides read TGTGCCAGCAGCGCCGGGACAGGGGCAGGCAGTTATCAGCCCCAGCATTTT. Its protein product is CASSAGTGAGSYQPQHF.

A word on this clonotype: A single base separates this from a much larger clone, so it may be a read error. The chain employs TRBV29-1 and TRBJ2-7; D is perhaps TRBD1 or TRBD2 (5 bases each). This CDR3 has 14 amino acids. Germline V gives CDR1 SQVTM, CDR2 ANQGSEA. This CDR3 reads CSVEIPGRSCEQYF. CDR3 DNA: TGCAGCGTTGAAATCCCGGGACGGTCCTGCGAGCAGTACTTC.

Comments on this clonotype: The germline gene is not matched at one end of the junction; a read error may be the cause. The chain carries TRBV29-1 and TRBJ2-7; D call uncertain. The germline V gene has CDR1 SQVTM and CDR2 ANQGSEA. This CDR3 comprises 13 residues. The CDR3 loop reads CSVARALSYVQYF. The DNA of the CDR3 is TGCAGCGTGGCCCGGGCACTTTCCTACGTGCAGTACTTC.

This clonotype was detected many times. The rearrangement joins TRBV29-1 to TRBJ1-1; TRBD1 is a possible D gene (5 bases). Per the germline V gene, CDR1 is SQVTM and CDR2 is ANQGSEA. CDR3 length equals 12 residues. With 3 bases removed from V and 2 bases from J, the gap between germline ends came to 7 bases. CDR3 amino acids: CSVERGNTEAFF. CDR3 coding DNA: TGCAGCGTTGAGAGGGGCAACACTGAAGCTTTCTTT.